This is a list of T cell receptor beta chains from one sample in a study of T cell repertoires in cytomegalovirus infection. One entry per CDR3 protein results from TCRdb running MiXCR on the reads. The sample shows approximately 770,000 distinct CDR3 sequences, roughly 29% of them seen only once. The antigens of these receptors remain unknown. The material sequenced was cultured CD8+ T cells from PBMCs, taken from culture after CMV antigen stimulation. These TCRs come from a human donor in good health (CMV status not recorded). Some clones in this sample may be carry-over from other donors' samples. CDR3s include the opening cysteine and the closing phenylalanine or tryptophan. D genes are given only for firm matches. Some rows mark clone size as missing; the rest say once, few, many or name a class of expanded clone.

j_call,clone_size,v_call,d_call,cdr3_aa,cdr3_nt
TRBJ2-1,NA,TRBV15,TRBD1,CATSIGQGVTEQFF,TGTGCCACCAGCATAGGGCAGGGGGTAACGGAGCAGTTCTTC
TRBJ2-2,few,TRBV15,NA,CATSTEDWNDGPNTGELFF,TGTGCCACCAGCACAGAAGACTGGAACGATGGCCCGAACACCGGGGAGCTGTTTTTT
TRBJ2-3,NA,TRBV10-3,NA,CAISGGGSSTDTQYF,TGTGCCATCAGCGGAGGGGGTTCTAGCACAGATACGCAGTATTTT
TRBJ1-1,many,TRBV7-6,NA,CASSAGPEGNTEAFF,TGTGCCAGCAGCGCTGGACCCGAGGGGAACACTGAAGCTTTCTTT
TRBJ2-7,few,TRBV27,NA,CASSPTALPDEQYF,TGTGCCAGCAGTCCTACAGCCCTTCCCGACGAGCAGTACTTC
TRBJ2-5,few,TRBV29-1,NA,CSVVLPGLLGTQYF,TGCAGCGTTGTTCTACCAGGGCTCCTTGGGACCCAGTACTTC
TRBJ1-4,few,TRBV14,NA,CASSPLGGVEKLFF,TGTGCCAGCAGCCCCTTGGGTGGGGTCGAAAAACTGTTTTTT
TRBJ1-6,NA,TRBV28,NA,CASSLGPGPTGSPLHF,TGTGCCAGCAGTTTGGGACCGGGCCCTACAGGGTCACCCCTCCACTTT
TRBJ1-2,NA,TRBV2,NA,CASSAHGDRDTNYGYTF,TGTGCCAGCAGTGCCCACGGAGACAGAGACACTAACTATGGCTACACCTTC
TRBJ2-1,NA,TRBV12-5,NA,CASGSPQGRSYNEQFF,TGTGCTAGTGGTTCCCCTCAGGGAAGGTCCTACAATGAGCAGTTCTTC
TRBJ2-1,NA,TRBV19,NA,CASSIDQGSSYNEQFF,TGTGCCAGTAGTATAGATCAGGGTAGCTCCTACAATGAGCAGTTCTTC
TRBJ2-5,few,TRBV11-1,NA,CASTENRRQETQYF,TGTGCCAGCACCGAGAACAGGCGACAAGAGACCCAGTACTTC
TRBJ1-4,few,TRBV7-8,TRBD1,CASSPIQGNEKLFF,TGTGCCAGCAGCCCTATACAGGGGAATGAAAAACTGTTTTTT
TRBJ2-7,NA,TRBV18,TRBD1,CASSPAIPGQGAYEQYF,TGTGCCAGCTCACCAGCGATACCGGGACAGGGAGCCTACGAGCAGTACTTC
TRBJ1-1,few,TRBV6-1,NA,CASPGTEAFF,TGTGCCAGCCCGGGAACTGAAGCTTTCTTT
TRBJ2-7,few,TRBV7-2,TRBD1,CASRGQRGHEQYF,TGTGCCAGCAGGGGACAGAGAGGACACGAGCAGTACTTC
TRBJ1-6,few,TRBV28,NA,CASSSLGPNSPLHF,TGTGCCAGCAGTTCTTTGGGGCCAAATTCACCCCTCCACTTT
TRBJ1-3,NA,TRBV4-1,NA,CASSQEDRREAGNTIYF,TGCGCCAGCAGCCAAGAGGATCGCAGGGAAGCTGGAAACACCATATATTTT